This T cell receptor (beta chain) originates from a study of cytomegalovirus exposure and HLA in healthy donors (dated 2017 in TCRdb). Describing the broader study: According to an earlier analysis of around 600 of the donors, about 170 million T cells yielded roughly 100 million unique TCR beta sequences and less than 300 Gb of sequence data. Approximately 310 gigabases of sequencing data and approximately 85 million unique TCR sequences were included in an early release covering 500 to 750 HLA-typed donors. Among the roughly 400 genotyped donors, under 90% belonged to the genetic ancestry cluster associated with self-reported Caucasian donors. The aim of the study was to test whether cataloging public T cell receptors could identify signatures of past pathogen exposure. Using immunosequencing, the study profiled T cell repertoires from around 680 subjects and related those repertoires to cytomegalovirus serostatus. Along with the approximately 700-subject first cohort, a separate validation cohort of over a hundred different subjects was used. The study combined high-throughput TCR immunosequencing, statistical association of individual TCRs with disease status, and machine learning to predict cytomegalovirus infection status. In a later analysis, previously published TCR beta repertoires from fewer than 750 donors were re-analyzed and high-resolution HLA genotyping was added so that TCR occurrence patterns could be studied. In the later analysis, no new phenotypic data were used to find candidate immune exposures; instead, reliance was placed on TCR beta sequences and their occurrence across donors. An earlier analysis of fewer than 700 of the donors applied high-throughput TCR beta sequencing to assess whether each TCR beta V gene segment acted as functional or pseudogenic. Alongside the repertoire data, information on donor age, sex, ethnicity and CMV serostatus was compiled. A later genetic analysis took genome-wide SNP genotypes for about three fifths of the 666 donors and used that subset as a discovery cohort. Every discovery cohort repertoire had been produced on one sequencing platform. Both class I and class II loci were covered by HLA typing, at four-digit resolution. The number of donors typed differed by locus, with about 620-630 for A, B, C, DRB1 and DQB1, roughly 520 for DQA1, 600 to 610 for DPA1, and some 450 for DPB1. Because of strong linkage in the cohort, four or five DR-DQ haplotypes were treated as single units for association and clustering. On average, around 200,000 unique TCR beta nucleotide sequences were sequenced per donor among 398 genotyped donors of the cohort, with 15% to 20% of those sequences being non-productive. What the research found in general, with its limitations: Roughly uniform sequencing depth across donors was assumed in presence/absence analyses, although this assumption may not hold. Most CMV-associated TCR beta chains appeared to be HLA-restricted in a later analysis, and the HLA associations seemed to be driven largely by CMV exposure. Most TCR sequences were seen in very few donors, while some public TCRs were found in many individuals. Linkage disequilibrium might explain the correlated functional status among segregating V segments, but an unknown experimental factor could not be ruled out. In a later analysis, several top co-occurrence clusters were reported to appear linked to parvovirus B19, influenza, CMV and Epstein-Barr virus. An earlier analysis of approximately 600 of the donors showed that most TCR beta V segments appeared in productive rearrangements either about 87% or about 30% of the time, which broadly matched IMGT annotations. When HLA alleles, especially DR and DQ, strongly co-occurred, attributing TCR associations to individual alleles was difficult. Because the 87-base-pair reads could not distinguish some IMGT-functional V segments, including TRBV6-2 and TRBV6-3, those segments were excluded. According to a later analysis, TCR association rates differed among HLA loci, with DRB1 alleles showing the most associated TCRs and HLA-C alleles showing the fewest. A further reported finding was that TCR beta sequences accurately predicted the HLA-A and HLA-B alleles for most subjects in the first cohort. A later analysis associated 15,000 to 20,000 TCR beta sequences with specific HLA alleles at a false discovery rate of 0.05. Cytomegalovirus status was reported to be diagnosed by the classifier with high specificity and sensitivity in both the original and validation cohorts. A later genetic analysis reported fewer N-insertions in productive TCRs among donors in an Asian-associated ancestry cluster than the approximately 670-donor mean. Immune exposure information for the cohort was limited to CMV serostatus. Because HLA typing was missing for some donors at each locus, association tests included only the typed subset. In the study, roughly 160 TCR beta chains were listed as associated with cytomegalovirus. Because counts were too low, some 17 rarely observed V segments, including chromosome 9 orphons, were excluded from the earlier analysis of 587 of the donors. Compared with equally common non-associated chains, HLA-associated TCR beta chains in a later analysis were more clonally expanded and had lower generation probabilities. In this cohort, only TCR beta chains were sequenced, and detectable features were limited by the absence of alpha or paired-chain data. In vitro tests confirmed that a few of the cytomegalovirus-associated TCR beta chains recognize cytomegalovirus antigens. A cluster of highly shared sequence variants was judged likely to be a technical artifact of the sequencing pipeline. A later genetic analysis associated a missense DCLRE1C variant with V-gene and J-gene trimming of TCR beta chains, and an independent cohort replicated the association. The authors suggested that the approach could potentially be generalized to other disease states and immunological phenotypes.

The CDR3 spans 15 residues, from the cysteine through the phenylalanine. The germline V gene specifies SGHRS as CDR1 and YFSETQ as CDR2. With regard to this clone: Its antigen has not been determined. It is unclear where the CDR3 begins or ends on the DNA, so no DNA is shown, and the CDR3 is as TCRdb lists it.

The cohort consisted of 670 or so healthy bone marrow donors. Cohort members were all nominally healthy when sampled, although unrecorded immune exposures were likely present. The donor was CMV seronegative and was included in the group of hundreds of seronegative cohort members. Every donor gave a peripheral blood sample, and the peripheral blood mononuclear cells from that sample were used for TCR beta sequencing. Genomic DNA was extracted from the blood cell samples with the Qiagen DNeasy Blood Extraction Kit. Library creation used the immunoSEQ multiplex PCR assay. A mixture of 60 forward primers for TCR Vbeta segments and 13 reverse primers for TCR Jbeta segments was used in the multiplex PCR. Amplification of the CDR3 region of rearranged TCR beta genes was performed with a multiplex PCR assay on genomic DNA. The amplified TCR beta libraries were sequenced on the Illumina HiSeq System as 87-base-pair reads. Processing in the source paper ran as follows. In a later analysis, tens of millions of unique TCR beta chains were counted across the 650 to 700 repertoires, and approximately 11 million of these chains were shared by at least two donors. Raw reads were error-corrected and collapsed into unique sequences by a nearest-neighbor algorithm in which closely related sequences were merged to remove PCR and sequencing errors. V, D and J gene segments were assigned by aligning CDR3 sequences to IMGT reference sequences. Each retained sequence needed at least a six-nucleotide match to both a V gene segment and a J gene segment. Rearrangements were called productive when the CDR3 lacked stop codons and stayed in frame with V and J; all others were non-productive. CDR3 was defined by IMGT convention, running from the second conserved V-encoded cysteine to the conserved J-encoded phenylalanine. Sequences without an unambiguous match to a single V gene segment were excluded from the earlier analysis of 500 to 700 of the donors. An earlier analysis of 500 to 700 of the donors classified V segments as functional when productive rearrangements were above 56.7% and as segregating when the standard deviation between donors was above 5%. A statistical classification framework was developed to diagnose cytomegalovirus status using the catalog of TCR beta chain sequences. V and J gene assignment, in a later analysis, came from comparing TCR nucleotide sequences with IMGT/GENE-DB human TR gene sequences. Using the TCRdist pipeline, a later analysis assigned CDR3 sequences along with most-parsimonious VDJ recombination scenarios. In a later analysis, each TCR beta chain was defined by its CDR3 amino acid sequence together with its V-gene family, and reads lacking a unique V-gene family were excluded. As a way to deal with suspected cross-contamination and a sequencing artifact, a later analysis dropped 450 to 600 nucleotide sequences that were highly shared and had low generation probability. In a later analysis, a clonal expansion index for each public chain was calculated from normalized within-repertoire ranks of inferred template counts. Generation probabilities in a later analysis came from a VDJ recombination model fitted to out-of-frame rearrangements, and those results were checked against IGoR. In a later analysis, TCR-TCR, TCR-HLA and TCR-CMV co-occurrence was scored with hypergeometric tests, and a repertoire-size bias correction was applied to TCR pairs. A later analysis estimated false discovery rates by permuting HLA or CMV assignments 20 times. In a later analysis, co-occurring TCRs were grouped with DBSCAN, and TCRdist sequence similarity was added when clustering was performed within HLA-allele-positive subsets. Repertoires with fewer than 30,000 or more than 120,000 public chains, plus five repertoires with anomalous nucleotide sharing, were excluded from co-occurrence clustering. TCRdb took this table from immuneACCESS and kept in-frame rearrangements with V and J called. Such tables lack part of the clones; where checked against another copy, unresolved V genes explain under half of the gap, and the rest is unexplained. Clone size and V and J calls were adopted from that table, with D and trimming inferred from the DNA. Recorded for this sample are about 130,000 clones; 70% to 90% of them occurred a single time. The ten largest clones capture about 1.8% of the sample.

This receptor was identified in a boy between 10 and 17 years old in good health and CMV-seronegative. Sequenced input: PBMCs. The chain links TRBV5-1 with TRBJ1-2. CDR3 protein: CASSWGGGSLYGYPF.